One and the same sample provided the 17 T cell receptor beta chains below, sequenced in a study of PD-1 blockade in mismatch repair-deficient tumors. Profiled with immunoSEQ multiplex PCR; TCRdb holds only in-frame clones, not every one. The repertoire has almost 9,500 clones, 85% to 90% of them found once; the top ten carry 0.9% to 1%. This specimen was PBMCs, taken 46 to 47 weeks after starting pembrolizumab. The receptors were gathered from an adult with mismatch repair-deficient cancer.

This sequence joins TRBV10-3 and TRBJ2-2; no clear D gene. Trimming pared 0 bases from V and 1 base from J, leaving 3 bases between. Germline CDR1 ENHRY, CDR2 SYGVKD. This CDR3 comprises 14 residues. In nucleotides, the CDR3 is TGTGCCATCAGTGAGTCACTGAACACCGGGGAGCTGTTTTTT. Amino acid sequence: CAISESLNTGELFF.

V gene TRBV29-1 combines with J gene TRBJ2-1, with 11 positions matching TRBD2. The CDR3 totals 16 residues. Germline V gene data show CDR1 as SQVTM and CDR2 as ANQGSEA. Trimming removed 6 bases from V and 0 bases from J; junction bases left unmatched: 7. CDR3 sequence reads: CSVRGTSGRSYNEQFF. The CDR3 nucleotides read TGCAGCGTCCGCGGGACTAGCGGTCGCTCCTACAATGAGCAGTTCTTC.

The V and J genes are TRBV19 and TRBJ2-4, with a possible D match to TRBD1 (6 bases). This CDR3 contains 14 residues. Germline V gene sequence: CDR1 LNHDA, CDR2 SQIVND (reference sequence). Trimming shortened V by 8 bases and J by 0 bases, and 11 bases separated the two germline ends. The CDR3 spells CASQDSLAKNIQYF. As DNA, the CDR3 is TGTGCCAGTCAGGACAGCCTAGCCAAAAACATTCAGTACTTC.

V gene TRBV5-1 combines with J gene TRBJ2-5; 8 nucleotides agree with TRBD1. The CDR3 is 14 amino acids. The germline V gene has CDR1 SGHRS and CDR2 YFSETQ. The trim removed 5 bases at V and 6 bases at J, leaving 9 bases unmatched. CDR3 in DNA: TGCGCCAGCAGTTTGTTACAGGGGGAAAAGACCCAGTACTTC. Protein: CASSLLQGEKTQYF.

This clone was detected a few times. The chain employs TRBV10-3 and TRBJ2-7; 9 bases fit TRBD1. J lost 2 bases, V lost 7 bases, and 3 bases had no gene match. CDR1 is ENHRY and CDR2 is SYGVKD in the germline V gene. This CDR3 spans 13 amino acids. The CDR3 protein is CAIKGQGPYEQYF. For the CDR3, the DNA is TGTGCCATCAAGGGACAGGGCCCCTACGAGCAGTACTTC.

The rearrangement links TRBV5-1 to TRBJ2-6; D gene uncertain. This CDR3 is built from 14 residues. V was shortened by 1 base and J by 4 bases, with 6 bases between the two germline ends. The germline CDR1 and CDR2 sequences are SGHRS and YFSETQ. The CDR3 nucleotides are TGCGCCAGCAGCTTGTCTACGGGGGCCAACGTCCTGACTTTC. It is translated as CASSLSTGANVLTF.

The genes are TRBV19 and TRBJ1-1; perhaps TRBD1 as D (6 bases). This CDR3 spans 16 amino acids. Germline CDR1 and CDR2: LNHDA and SQIVND (reference sequence). The V end lost 2 bases, the J end lost 0 bases, and 13 bases lay between the germline ends. CDR3 in DNA: TGTGCCAGTAGTATACGCGAGGGGGATTTGAACACTGAAGCTTTCTTT. Its translation: CASSIREGDLNTEAFF.

V gene TRBV28 combines with J gene TRBJ2-6, with D hard to call. Between the trimmed V and J ends, which lost 2 bases and 2 bases, there was a span of 4 bases. Germline V CDR1 and CDR2: MDHEN, SYDVKM. CDR3 length equals 14 residues. CDR3 bases: TGTGCCAGCAGTTTAATCACTGGGGCCAACGTCCTGACTTTC. This translates into CASSLITGANVLTF. The complete variable domain, with remaining parts taken from reference TRBV28 and TRBJ2-6, reads DVKVTQSSRYLVKRTGEKVFLECVQDMDHENMFWYRQDPGLGLRLIYFSYDVKMKEKGDIPEGYSVSREKKERFSLILESASTNQTSMYLCASSLITGANVLTFGAGSRLTVL.

The sample holds a few counts of this clone. The rearrangement links TRBV28 to TRBJ1-2; D remains unclear. Germline CDR1 and CDR2: MDHEN and SYDVKM. The CDR3 consists of 11 residues. Trimming removed 6 bases at V and 11 bases at J, with 13 bases between. CDR3 sequence (DNA): TGTGCCAGCAGCACTCGACCCGGGTACACCTTC. It encodes CASSTRPGYTF.

By share, this clone counts as medium-sized. This chain connects TRBV2 to TRBJ1-3; D unclear. The V end lost 4 bases, the J end lost 1 base, and 11 bases lay between the germline ends. The germline CDR1 and CDR2 sequences are SNHLY and FYNNEI. This CDR3 is 15 amino acids long. The CDR3 loop is CASSGGVNSGNTIYF. The CDR3 nucleotides are TGTGCCAGCAGTGGAGGAGTGAATTCTGGAAACACCATATATTTT.

This clone was seen a handful of times. The rearrangement joins TRBV18 to TRBJ2-7, with D possibly TRBD1 on 7 matching bases. Trimming removed 1 base at V and 6 bases at J, with 13 bases between. The CDR3 spans 14 residues. The germline V gene encodes CDR1 KGHSH and CDR2 LQKENI. The CDR3 DNA sequence: TGTGCCAGCTCACCACGCGGGACAGCGACCGAGCAGTACTTC. This sequence encodes CASSPRGTATEQYF.

This sequence joins TRBV27 and TRBJ1-6; TRBD1 aligns across 7 bases. Germline trimming cut 5 bases from V and 10 bases from J; bases unmatched to any gene: 5. The CDR3 loop spans 13 amino acids. CDR1 MNHEY and CDR2 SMNVEV come from the germline V gene (reference sequence). DNA of the CDR3: TGTGCCAGCAGTGCTACAGGGGTATCACCCCTCCACTTT. This translates into CASSATGVSPLHF.

The V and J genes are TRBV5-1 and TRBJ1-1; 8 bases fit TRBD1. After removal of 3 bases from V and 8 bases from J, the junction contained 9 bases not matched to a gene. Per germline, CDR1 SGHRS and CDR2 YFSETQ. The CDR3 covers 14 residues. The CDR3 spells CASSSLSGGPEAFF. DNA for the CDR3: TGCGCCAGCAGCTCGCTCTCAGGGGGCCCAGAAGCTTTCTTT.

This chain uses TRBV6-1 with TRBJ1-5; no clear D gene. The germline CDR1 and CDR2 sequences are MNHNS and SASEGT. Between the trimmed V and J ends, which lost 4 bases and 2 bases, there was a span of 6 bases. This CDR3 is built from 13 residues. The CDR3 is CASSGSGNQPQHF. DNA for the CDR3: TGTGCCAGCAGTGGCTCGGGCAATCAGCCCCAGCATTTT.

J is TRBJ2-3 and V is TRBV7-3; TRBD2 matches at 8 bases. The CDR3 runs to 16 residues. Looked up from germline, CDR1 is SGHTA and CDR2 is FQGTGA. V was clipped by 1 base and J by 5 bases; unmatched bases: 8. CDR3 DNA sequence: TGTGCCAGCAGCTTAATGGCAGCGGGAGTGGTAGATACGCAGTATTTT. It specifies CASSLMAAGVVDTQYF.

The chain recombines TRBV2 with TRBJ2-7; 8 nucleotides agree with TRBD2. The CDR3 is 15 amino acids. The V and J ends lost 2 bases and 5 bases, in that order; junction bases with no gene match: 8. Germline V gives CDR1 SNHLY, CDR2 FYNNEI. The CDR3 nucleotides read TGTGCCAGCAGTGAACCGGGAGGGCCTACCAACGAGCAGTACTTC. It translates to CASSEPGGPTNEQYF. The variable domain in full, with the rest retrieved from reference TRBV2 and TRBJ2-7, is EPEVTQTPSHQVTQMGQEVILRCVPISNHLYFYWYRQILGQKVEFLVSFYNNEISEKSEIFDDQFSVERPDGSNFTLKIRSTKLEDSAMYFCASSEPGGPTNEQYFGPGTRLTVT.

V usage is TRBV7-2 and J usage is TRBJ2-5; 13 positions match TRBD2. The CDR3 consists of 17 residues. The V gene's germline CDR1 is SGHTA and CDR2 FQGNSA. The V and J ends lost 1 base and 3 bases, in that order; junction bases with no gene match: 5. The CDR3 is CASSLGGTSGMKETQYF. The DNA of the CDR3 is TGTGCCAGCAGCTTAGGGGGGACTAGCGGGATGAAAGAGACCCAGTACTTC.